A selection of T cell receptor beta chains follows, all from one sample in a study of blood T cell repertoires in COVID-19. The repertoire was sequenced with immunoSEQ multiplex PCR; TCRdb's copy has only in-frame clones and lacks some. The sample records a few hundred thousand clones, 86% being singletons. The specimen was peripheral blood. These receptor sequences come from a woman in her forties or fifties with acute or convalescent COVID-19. Both conserved end residues are part of each CDR3. The D gene is left open where the match is weak. Clone size is stated in some rows and not others, as once, few, many or a class when expanded.

v_gene: TRBV11-2; abundance: once; d_gene: TRBD2; j_gene: TRBJ2-2; CDR3nt: TGTGCCAGCAGCCCCCGACTAGCGGGAGGGCTAAGTACCGGGGAGCTGTTTTTT; CDR3aa: CASSPRLAGGLSTGELFF
v_gene: TRBV27; abundance: NA; d_gene: NA; j_gene: TRBJ1-2; CDR3nt: TGTGCCAGCAGTCCTGGATGGTCCAGGGCCAGCTATGGCTACACCTTC; CDR3aa: CASSPGWSRASYGYTF
v_gene: TRBV4-3; abundance: NA; d_gene: TRBD1; j_gene: TRBJ1-2; CDR3nt: TGCGCCAGCAGCCAACGGACAGGGGATGGCTACACCTTC; CDR3aa: CASSQRTGDGYTF
v_gene: TRBV28; abundance: NA; d_gene: NA; j_gene: TRBJ2-3; CDR3nt: TGTGCCAGCACCCCTAGCACAGATACGCAGTATTTT; CDR3aa: CASTPSTDTQYF
v_gene: TRBV19; abundance: once; d_gene: NA; j_gene: TRBJ1-5; CDR3nt: TGTGCCAGTAGACCCAGGGGTGTCGACCAGCCCCAGCATTTT; CDR3aa: CASRPRGVDQPQHF
v_gene: TRBV30; abundance: few; d_gene: NA; j_gene: TRBJ2-1; CDR3nt: TGTGCCTGGGAACTTGGGCTAGAGCAGTTCTTC; CDR3aa: CAWELGLEQFF
v_gene: TRBV5-6; abundance: NA; d_gene: NA; j_gene: TRBJ2-7; CDR3nt: TGTGCCAGCAGCTCCCTGACTGGTTACGAGCAGTACTTC; CDR3aa: CASSSLTGYEQYF
v_gene: TRBV6-5; abundance: NA; d_gene: TRBD2; j_gene: TRBJ2-7; CDR3nt: TGTGCCAGCAGCAGGGACTATGGGTCCGACGAGCAGTACTTC; CDR3aa: CASSRDYGSDEQYF
v_gene: TRBV19; abundance: few; d_gene: NA; j_gene: TRBJ1-6; CDR3nt: TGTGCCAGTAGGGGGACACTTAAAGGAATGGCACCCCTCCACTTT; CDR3aa: CASRGTLKGMAPLHF
v_gene: TRBV7-8; abundance: NA; d_gene: NA; j_gene: TRBJ1-5; CDR3nt: TGTGCCAGCAGCTTAGCGCGGGTTAGCAATCAGCCCCAGCATTTT; CDR3aa: CASSLARVSNQPQHF
v_gene: TRBV7-2; abundance: few; d_gene: NA; j_gene: TRBJ2-5; CDR3nt: TGTGCCAGCAGCTTCTCTGTGGAGGACCAAGAGACCCAGTACTTC; CDR3aa: CASSFSVEDQETQYF
v_gene: TRBV5-1; abundance: NA; d_gene: NA; j_gene: TRBJ2-7; CDR3nt: TGCGCCAGCAGAAATCCGGGGGTCCACTACGAGCAGTACTTC; CDR3aa: CASRNPGVHYEQYF
v_gene: TRBV5-1; abundance: NA; d_gene: NA; j_gene: TRBJ2-1; CDR3nt: TGCGCCAGCAGCTTACATCCCAATGAGCAGTTCTTC; CDR3aa: CASSLHPNEQFF
v_gene: TRBV5-6; abundance: NA; d_gene: NA; j_gene: TRBJ1-6; CDR3nt: TGTGCCAGCAGCCGGCAGGGCATCTTGAATTCACCCCTCCACTTT; CDR3aa: CASSRQGILNSPLHF
v_gene: TRBV19; abundance: NA; d_gene: TRBD1; j_gene: TRBJ2-6; CDR3nt: TGTGCCAGTAGCCGACCGGGACAGCCCAAATCTGGGGCCAACGTCCTGACTTTC; CDR3aa: CASSRPGQPKSGANVLTF
v_gene: TRBV3-1/TRBV3-2; abundance: NA; d_gene: NA; j_gene: TRBJ2-7; CDR3nt: TGTGCCAGCAGCCGACTCCAGAGCGGCGAGCAGTACTTC; CDR3aa: CASSRLQSGEQYF
v_gene: TRBV28; abundance: NA; d_gene: NA; j_gene: TRBJ1-5; CDR3nt: TGTGCCAGCAGTGATACAGGAACGTTTAGCAATCAGCCCCAGCATTTT; CDR3aa: CASSDTGTFSNQPQHF
v_gene: TRBV25-1; abundance: once; d_gene: TRBD1; j_gene: TRBJ2-2; CDR3nt: TGTGCCAGCAGTGATCTGGGGACAGGGAAGAACACCGGGGAGCTGTTTTTT; CDR3aa: CASSDLGTGKNTGELFF
v_gene: TRBV12-3/TRBV12-4; abundance: NA; d_gene: NA; j_gene: TRBJ1-1; CDR3nt: TGTGCCAGCGGTAACTATGAAGCTTTCTTT; CDR3aa: CASGNYEAFF
v_gene: TRBV19; abundance: NA; d_gene: TRBD1; j_gene: TRBJ2-7; CDR3nt: TGTGCCAGTAGTATGTGGCGGCAGGGGGCTTTATCCTACGAGCAGTACTTC; CDR3aa: CASSMWRQGALSYEQYF
v_gene: TRBV6-6; abundance: NA; d_gene: NA; j_gene: TRBJ1-5; CDR3nt: TGTGCCAGCAGAGACGGAGATCAGCCCCAGCATTTT; CDR3aa: CASRDGDQPQHF
v_gene: TRBV9; abundance: NA; d_gene: TRBD2; j_gene: TRBJ2-7; CDR3nt: TGTGCCAGCAGCCCCCTGGGACTAGCGGGAGACAGCGAGCAGTACTTC; CDR3aa: CASSPLGLAGDSEQYF
v_gene: TRBV24-1; abundance: NA; d_gene: TRBD2; j_gene: TRBJ2-1; CDR3nt: TGTGCCACCAGTGATTTCCAGGGACTAGCGGGAGCCCATGAGCAGTTCTTC; CDR3aa: CATSDFQGLAGAHEQFF
v_gene: TRBV6-4; abundance: NA; d_gene: TRBD2; j_gene: TRBJ2-1; CDR3nt: TGTGCCAGCAGTGATACTAGCGGGAGGGCTGAGCAGTTCTTC; CDR3aa: CASSDTSGRAEQFF
v_gene: TRBV11-2; abundance: NA; d_gene: NA; j_gene: TRBJ2-1; CDR3nt: TGTGCCAGCAGCTTTAACAGGGTTGTTCTCAATGAGCAGTTCTTC; CDR3aa: CASSFNRVVLNEQFF
v_gene: TRBV9; abundance: NA; d_gene: TRBD2; j_gene: TRBJ2-7; CDR3nt: TGTGCCAGCAGCCCCCGTTTGCTAGCGGGGTCCTACGAGCAGTACTTC; CDR3aa: CASSPRLLAGSYEQYF
v_gene: TRBV19; abundance: NA; d_gene: NA; j_gene: TRBJ1-6; CDR3nt: TGTGCCAGTAAACCGGGACATAATAATTCACCCCTCCACTTT; CDR3aa: CASKPGHNNSPLHF
v_gene: TRBV9; abundance: NA; d_gene: TRBD2; j_gene: TRBJ2-7; CDR3nt: TGTGCCAGCAGCGTAGGTCTGCGGGAGGGCGAAGAGCAGTACTTC; CDR3aa: CASSVGLREGEEQYF
v_gene: TRBV29-1; abundance: NA; d_gene: NA; j_gene: TRBJ2-3; CDR3nt: TGCAGCGTTTGGACAGTCACAGATACGCAGTATTTT; CDR3aa: CSVWTVTDTQYF
v_gene: TRBV4-1; abundance: NA; d_gene: TRBD2; j_gene: TRBJ2-1; CDR3nt: TGCGCCAGCAGCCTTCCGACGACTAGCGGGCTCAGATCAAGTGAGCAGTTCTTC; CDR3aa: CASSLPTTSGLRSSEQFF
v_gene: TRBV9; abundance: NA; d_gene: NA; j_gene: TRBJ1-5; CDR3nt: TGTGCCAGCAGCGGGACTGGAAGTTGGCAGCCCCAGCATTTT; CDR3aa: CASSGTGSWQPQHF
v_gene: TRBV19; abundance: NA; d_gene: NA; j_gene: TRBJ1-1; CDR3nt: TGTGCCAGTAGTATCCATCAGAACACTGAAGCTTTCTTT; CDR3aa: CASSIHQNTEAFF
v_gene: TRBV6-4; abundance: NA; d_gene: TRBD1; j_gene: TRBJ1-2; CDR3nt: TGTGCCAGCAGTGCCGAGGGGGCGCTTGGTTACTATGGCTACACCTTC; CDR3aa: CASSAEGALGYYGYTF
v_gene: TRBV7-9; abundance: NA; d_gene: NA; j_gene: TRBJ1-6; CDR3nt: TGTGCCAGCAGCTTACACGACAGAAATTCACCCCTCCACTTT; CDR3aa: CASSLHDRNSPLHF
v_gene: TRBV3-1/TRBV3-2; abundance: NA; d_gene: TRBD1; j_gene: TRBJ2-7; CDR3nt: TGTGCCAGCAGCCAAGTCCCCAGGGGGCAAGAGCAGTACTTC; CDR3aa: CASSQVPRGQEQYF
v_gene: TRBV5-1; abundance: NA; d_gene: TRBD1; j_gene: TRBJ1-4; CDR3nt: TGCGCCAGCAGCGGGGGACAGGGGGCTTCACCTAATGAAAAACTGTTTTTT; CDR3aa: CASSGGQGASPNEKLFF